This T cell receptor (beta chain) was documented in a study of T-cell memory formation after mild COVID-19. In the study overall: TCR clusters largely stayed donor specific. Study results and caveats: Of the contracting clones, CD4+ ones lay mainly in CM and EM, and CD8+ ones in EMRA. Within pre-infection memory, some responding clones were found, suggesting cross-reactive memory joined. Later expanders leaned CD4+, whereas clones that contracted between day 15 and 85 were balanced CD4/CD8.

Regarding this clonotype: The antigen is undetermined.

TCRdb re-called the 5' RACE reads with MiXCR, one entry per CDR3 protein. This repertoire shows around 340,000 distinct CDR3 sequences, 21% found once; its top ten account for about 12%. Sequences were obtained from PBMCs or a T cell subset sorted from them (not recorded which). This clonotype originated in an adult woman who had mild COVID-19 (a few samples of this study predate the infection). Cell type and time point are not known.

In nucleotides, the CDR3 is TGTGCCTGGAGGACTTTCCTTTCGACTAGCGGGAGGAGGTCAGATACGCAGTATTTT. This encodes CAWRTFLSTSGRRSDTQYF. The chain links TRBV30 to TRBJ2-3; 13 bases align to TRBD2. The CDR3 extends over 19 amino acids. Germline-derived CDR1 and CDR2 are GTSNPN and SVGIG (reference sequence). Germline trimming cut 3 bases from V and 4 bases from J; bases unmatched to any gene: 16.